This T cell receptor (beta chain) emerged from a study of blood T cell repertoires in COVID-19. Whole-study context: The United States, Italy and Spain were the sources of the acute and convalescent COVID-19 samples. T cells, B-cell-depleted T cells, or PBMCs provided the cDNA or gDNA that served as material.

Per the authors' pipeline: Estimation of nucleated cell counts was performed using reference gene primer amplification. The protocol was immunoSEQ multiplex PCR, while the TCRdb copy is restricted to in-frame clones and leaves out a portion. V, J and clone size reflect that table, while D and trimming were determined from the DNA. The data contain 60,000 or so clones, 70% to 90% of them singletons. This clone was counted a few times. Input material: peripheral blood. This receptor was taken from a human donor in a cohort sampled during active COVID-19.

The CDR3 DNA follows: TGTGCCATCACCCTACTGGGACAACGGACTTACAATGAGCAGTTCTTC. This encodes CAITLLGQRTYNEQFF. The gene calls are TRBV10-3 and TRBJ2-1; possible D gene TRBD1, 6 bases. Looked up from germline, CDR1 is ENHRY and CDR2 is SYGVKD. The CDR3 runs 16 residues. V was trimmed by 7 bases and J by 4 bases, leaving 20 bases between them.